The present T cell receptor beta chain was sequenced within a study of blood T cell repertoires in COVID-19. Data came from immunoSEQ multiplex PCR; TCRdb stores just in-frame clones and leaves some out. The sample carries about 180,000 clones, 80% recorded once. Per the germline V gene, CDR1 is SQVTM and CDR2 is ANQGSEA. The CDR3 totals 14 residues. The J segment lost 8 bases and the V segment lost 6 bases, leaving 8 bases of the junction unmatched. This sequence was found in a man between 60 and 75 years old who had been exposed to COVID-19. The sequenced sample was PBMCs or T cells enriched from blood (not recorded which). This chain joins TRBV29-1 and TRBJ2-4; 12 positions agree with TRBD2. CDR3 bases: TGCAGCGTCGCGGGACTAGCGGGTGGTGACATTCAGTACTTC. It yields the protein CSVAGLAGGDIQYF.